This is a list of T cell receptor beta chains from one sample in a study of lymphopenia after photon versus proton radiotherapy. Using immunoSEQ multiplex PCR, the repertoire was profiled, and TCRdb retains in-frame clones only, with some absent. The data show about 16,000 clones, with 85% to 90% seen just once and about 9.9% held by the top ten. Source: peripheral blood, taken from a patient treated with proton-based radiotherapy. Receptors originate from a man between 65 and 85 years old with pancreatic cancer. CDR3s include the opening cysteine and the closing phenylalanine or tryptophan. D genes are given only for firm matches. The size field is filled for only some rows; it gives once, few, many or a size class.

v_gene	abundance	j_gene	d_gene	CDR3aa	CDR3nt
TRBV7-9	.	TRBJ2-5	.	CASSSRGPETQYF	TGTGCCAGCAGCTCACGTGGCCCAGAGACCCAGTACTTC
TRBV6-6	.	TRBJ2-1	TRBD1	CASNFPDRGASNEQFF	TGTGCCAGCAATTTCCCGGACAGGGGGGCCTCCAATGAGCAGTTCTTC
TRBV30	once	TRBJ2-5	TRBD1	CAWSTGQGDQETQYF	TGTGCCTGGAGTACGGGACAGGGGGATCAAGAGACCCAGTACTTC
TRBV10-3	once	TRBJ2-1	.	CAISGGGGMGKNNEQFF	TGTGCCATCAGTGGTGGGGGCGGAATGGGTAAAAACAATGAGCAGTTCTTC
TRBV28	.	TRBJ1-1	.	CASSPYRPTEAFF	TGTGCCAGCAGTCCCTACCGACCCACTGAAGCTTTCTTT
TRBV25-1	few	TRBJ1-1	.	CASSNGLGEAFF	TGTGCCAGCAGTAATGGATTGGGTGAAGCTTTCTTT
TRBV4-1	.	TRBJ1-4	.	CASSQDRLRVNEKLFF	TGCGCCAGCAGCCAAGATCGGCTGAGGGTTAATGAAAAACTGTTTTTT
TRBV5-6	once	TRBJ2-3	TRBD2	CASSARLAGGSTDTQYF	TGTGCCAGCAGCGCTAGACTAGCGGGAGGGAGCACAGATACGCAGTATTTT
TRBV29-1	.	TRBJ2-3	.	CSAEVGIDTQYF	TGCAGCGCGGAGGTAGGAATAGATACGCAGTATTTT
TRBV28	.	TRBJ2-7	.	CASSLPDTDEQYF	TGTGCCAGCAGCCTGCCGGACACCGACGAGCAGTACTTC
TRBV5-6	.	TRBJ1-4	.	CASSLAGGPTNEKLFF	TGTGCCAGCAGCCTGGCTGGGGGCCCAACTAATGAAAAACTGTTTTTT
TRBV7-5	.	TRBJ1-2	.	CASSYSGGRNYGYTF	TGTGCCAGCAGCTATTCAGGGGGCCGGAACTATGGCTACACCTTC
TRBV6-5	.	TRBJ1-2	TRBD1	CASSYTRTGGGYGYTF	TGTGCCAGCAGTTACACGCGAACAGGGGGAGGCTATGGCTACACCTTC
TRBV6-5	.	TRBJ2-7	TRBD2	CASPWWEGQDEQYF	TGTGCCAGTCCCTGGTGGGAGGGCCAAGACGAGCAGTACTTC
TRBV2	.	TRBJ1-6	TRBD1	CASSEPLAGGRSPLHF	TGTGCCAGCAGTGAACCTCTCGCAGGGGGAAGATCACCCCTCCACTTT
TRBV28	once	TRBJ2-7	.	CASSPTGREQYF	TGTGCCAGCAGTCCTACTGGACGAGAGCAGTACTTC
TRBV5-1	.	TRBJ2-5	TRBD1	CASSLDPPGTGQETRYF	TGCGCCAGCAGCTTGGACCCCCCTGGGACAGGCCAAGAGACCCGGTACTTC
TRBV5-1	.	TRBJ1-2	.	CASSFIAGSNYGYTF	TGCGCCAGCAGCTTCATAGCAGGGTCTAACTATGGCTACACCTTC
TRBV6-5	.	TRBJ1-1	.	CASSRRANTEAFF	TGTGCCAGCAGTCGTAGAGCGAACACTGAAGCTTTCTTT
TRBV5-4	.	TRBJ2-1	.	CASSLGQRNYNEQFF	TGTGCCAGCAGCCTCGGACAGAGGAACTACAATGAGCAGTTCTTC
TRBV7-7	.	TRBJ2-2	TRBD1	CASSLGQGPTTGELFF	TGTGCCAGCAGCCTTGGACAGGGGCCTACCACCGGGGAGCTGTTTTTT
TRBV5-6	medium-sized	TRBJ1-5	TRBD1	CASSLDRGQPQHF	TGTGCCAGCAGCCTAGACAGGGGTCAGCCCCAGCATTTT
TRBV7-9	.	TRBJ2-3	TRBD2	CASSSGLAETDTQYF	TGTGCCAGCAGCTCGGGACTAGCGGAAACAGATACGCAGTATTTT
TRBV6-5	.	TRBJ1-1	TRBD1	CASRLQGRTEAFF	TGTGCCAGCAGGCTACAGGGGAGGACTGAAGCTTTCTTT
TRBV27	.	TRBJ1-2	.	CASSSEWSYGYTF	TGTGCCAGCAGCTCGGAGTGGAGCTATGGCTACACCTTC
TRBV5-1	.	TRBJ2-2	TRBD1	CASSFVQGTGELFF	TGCGCCAGCAGCTTCGTACAGGGGACCGGGGAGCTGTTTTTT
TRBV5-1	.	TRBJ1-1	.	CASSQQGYTEAFF	TGCGCCAGCAGCCAACAGGGATACACTGAAGCTTTCTTT
TRBV5-6	.	TRBJ1-6	.	CASSARIISSYNSPLHF	TGTGCCAGCAGCGCCAGGATTATTAGCTCCTATAATTCACCCCTCCACTTT
TRBV7-8	.	TRBJ2-1	TRBD1	CASSLGQAFNEQFF	TGTGCCAGCAGCCTCGGACAGGCCTTCAATGAGCAGTTCTTC
TRBV6-6	.	TRBJ1-5	.	CASSSGRSTAYEPQHF	TGTGCCAGCAGTTCTGGTAGATCGACAGCTTACGAGCCCCAGCATTTT
TRBV30	.	TRBJ1-6	TRBD1	CAWSAGQDNSPLHF	TGTGCCTGGAGTGCAGGACAGGATAATTCACCCCTCCACTTT
TRBV9	.	TRBJ1-4	.	CASSGSYATNEKLFF	TGTGCCAGCAGCGGGAGTTATGCAACTAATGAAAAACTGTTTTTT
TRBV7-9	.	TRBJ2-5	.	CASSDRQQKETQYF	TGTGCCAGCAGCGACCGACAGCAAAAAGAGACCCAGTACTTC
TRBV14	.	TRBJ1-1	TRBD1	CASSQSLTGMRAFF	TGTGCCAGCAGCCAATCTCTGACAGGGATGCGAGCTTTCTTT
TRBV28	.	TRBJ1-4	TRBD1	CASEGSGGEKLFF	TGTGCCAGCGAAGGCTCAGGGGGAGAAAAACTGTTTTTT
TRBV5-1	.	TRBJ2-3	.	CASSRGAGGTDTQYF	TGCGCCAGCAGCCGGGGGGCTGGTGGCACAGATACGCAGTATTTT
TRBV19	.	TRBJ1-2	TRBD1	CASSSQWQGGYGYTF	TGTGCCAGTAGTTCCCAGTGGCAGGGGGGCTATGGCTACACCTTC
TRBV14	.	TRBJ2-1	TRBD2	CASSQGSGGAYNEQFF	TGTGCCAGCAGCCAGGGTAGCGGGGGGGCCTACAATGAGCAGTTCTTC
TRBV27	.	TRBJ2-1	TRBD2	CASSLFSGRVYNEQFF	TGTGCCAGCAGTTTATTTAGCGGGAGGGTCTACAATGAGCAGTTCTTC
TRBV5-1	.	TRBJ1-6	.	CASKGEGNSPLHF	TGCGCCAGCAAGGGAGAAGGGAATTCACCCCTCCACTTT
TRBV2	.	TRBJ2-3	TRBD1	CASSVSRDRSTDTQYF	TGTGCCAGCAGTGTTAGCCGGGACAGAAGCACAGATACGCAGTATTTT
TRBV12-5	.	TRBJ2-4	.	CASGLVRGQYGLAKNIQYF	TGTGCCAGTGGTTTGGTACGGGGGCAGTATGGTCTAGCCAAAAACATTCAGTACTTC
TRBV5-8	once	TRBJ1-1	.	CASSQTGTTEAFF	TGTGCCAGCAGCCAGACAGGAACCACTGAAGCTTTCTTT
TRBV11-3	once	TRBJ2-5	TRBD2	CASSQVGLGLATQYF	TGTGCCAGCAGCCAAGTGGGACTAGGTTTAGCGACCCAGTACTTC
TRBV5-1	.	TRBJ2-1	TRBD2	CASSLAGTRNNEQFF	TGCGCCAGCAGCTTGGCCGGGACTAGGAACAATGAGCAGTTCTTC
TRBV11-2	.	TRBJ2-1	.	CASSLSGRQGYNEQFF	TGTGCCAGCAGCTTAAGCGGTAGGCAGGGCTACAATGAGCAGTTCTTC
TRBV30	.	TRBJ1-2	.	CAWSSGRDYGYTF	TGTGCCTGGAGTTCCGGCAGGGACTATGGCTACACCTTC
TRBV14	.	TRBJ1-1	.	CASSLQGRGTEAFF	TGTGCCAGCAGCCTACAGGGTCGAGGGACTGAAGCTTTCTTT
TRBV5-1	few	TRBJ2-1	.	CASSLFGSELPGNEQFF	TGCGCCAGCAGCTTGTTTGGGAGCGAGCTTCCGGGCAATGAGCAGTTCTTC
TRBV7-2	.	TRBJ2-5	TRBD2	CASSLGIGSGKTQYF	TGTGCCAGCAGCTTAGGTATCGGTAGCGGGAAGACCCAGTACTTC
TRBV5-1	.	TRBJ2-3	TRBD2	CASSLVLAGESDTQYF	TGCGCCAGCAGCTTGGTACTAGCGGGAGAGTCAGATACGCAGTATTTT
TRBV14	.	TRBJ2-7	.	CASSKGRLPQNEQYF	TGTGCCAGCAGTAAAGGACGGCTACCCCAAAACGAGCAGTACTTC
TRBV2	few	TRBJ1-2	.	CASTPDRPSYTF	TGTGCCAGCACACCGGACAGACCAAGCTACACCTTC
TRBV19	few	TRBJ1-2	TRBD1	CASTGQGNYGYTF	TGTGCCAGTACGGGACAGGGGAACTATGGCTACACCTTC
TRBV11-1	.	TRBJ2-5	TRBD1	CASSLLGQYKETQYF	TGTGCCAGCAGCCTCTTGGGACAGTATAAAGAGACCCAGTACTTC
TRBV5-1	.	TRBJ2-1	.	CASSSRGGLGENEQFF	TGCGCCAGCAGTTCCCGTGGGGGGCTCGGGGAAAATGAGCAGTTCTTC
TRBV5-4	.	TRBJ1-6	.	CASSFGNYNSPLHF	TGTGCCAGCAGCTTCGGGAACTATAATTCACCCCTCCACTTT
TRBV27	.	TRBJ2-1	.	CATLTASDNEQFF	TGTGCCACCCTCACGGCTAGCGACAATGAGCAGTTCTTC